Below, one TCR beta chain is given with its context. This record belongs to a study of blood T cell repertoires in COVID-19. Study-wide background: Spain, Italy and the United States supplied samples that represented acute and convalescent COVID-19.

Assignments of participants to cohorts depended upon their own reported clinical history. Contact with a PCR-confirmed or clinician-diagnosed COVID-19 case occurred within 2 weeks of entry. Original processing notes: The authors estimated nucleated cell counts from reference gene primer amplification. Profiling relied on immunoSEQ multiplex PCR, and the TCRdb table lists in-frame clones only, not all of them. V and J calls plus clone size are reproduced from that table; the DNA served to infer D and trimming. The data contain fewer than 350,000 clones, approximately 81% of them singletons. The CDR3 spans 16 residues. Trimming cost V 4 bases and J 4 bases; bases outside gene matches: 5. Germline V gene data show CDR1 as MRHNA and CDR2 as SNTAGT.

This sequence was found in a woman aged 25 to 45 who had been exposed to COVID-19. The chain carries TRBV6-4 and TRBJ2-1; 12 nucleotides line up with TRBD2. The sample was PBMCs or T cells enriched from blood (not recorded which). CDR3 loop: CASSAETSGSYNEQFF. The CDR3 DNA sequence: TGTGCCAGCAGTGCGGAGACTAGCGGGAGTTACAATGAGCAGTTCTTC.